Listed below are T cell receptor beta chains from one sample, sequenced in a study of blood T cell repertoires in COVID-19. Profiled with immunoSEQ multiplex PCR; TCRdb holds only in-frame clones, not every one. The data hold roughly 200,000 clones, with around 92% observed a single time. The sequenced sample consisted of PBMCs or T cells enriched from blood (not recorded which). The receptors were sampled from a woman aged 25 to 39 with acute COVID-19. The CDR3 runs from the conserved cysteine through the conserved F or W. Each record gives: V gene, J gene, clone size, D gene, CDR3 protein, CDR3 DNA. The D gene is left open where the match is weak. Clone sizes are given selectively: once, few, many, or a class where the clone is expanded.

v_gene: TRBV4-1; j_gene: TRBJ1-2; abundance: NA; d_gene: NA; CDR3aa: CASSQVTGNNYGYTF; CDR3nt: TGCGCCAGCAGCCAAGTAACGGGAAATAACTATGGCTACACCTTC
v_gene: TRBV7-9; j_gene: TRBJ1-6; abundance: NA; d_gene: NA; CDR3aa: CASSPGGGVLLHF; CDR3nt: TGTGCCAGCAGCCCCGGCGGGGGGGTCCTACTCCACTTT
v_gene: TRBV29-1; j_gene: TRBJ1-1; abundance: NA; d_gene: TRBD1; CDR3aa: CSALPGQKRSAFF; CDR3nt: TGCAGCGCCCTTCCGGGACAGAAAAGATCGGCTTTCTTT
v_gene: TRBV5-4; j_gene: TRBJ2-1; abundance: once; d_gene: NA; CDR3aa: CASSLGDNEQFF; CDR3nt: TGTGCCAGCAGCTTGGGAGACAATGAGCAGTTCTTC
v_gene: TRBV7-2; j_gene: TRBJ2-7; abundance: NA; d_gene: NA; CDR3aa: CASSLTSGHTYEQYF; CDR3nt: TGTGCCAGCAGCTTAACCTCCGGACACACCTACGAGCAGTACTTC
v_gene: TRBV5-4; j_gene: TRBJ2-2; abundance: NA; d_gene: TRBD1; CDR3aa: CASSLSGTGDTGELFF; CDR3nt: TGTGCCAGCAGCTTGTCCGGGACAGGAGACACCGGGGAGCTGTTTTTT
v_gene: TRBV7-8; j_gene: TRBJ1-1; abundance: NA; d_gene: NA; CDR3aa: CASSLFPWQGNTEAFF; CDR3nt: TGTGCCAGCAGCTTATTCCCTTGGCAGGGAAACACTGAAGCTTTCTTT
v_gene: TRBV30; j_gene: TRBJ1-1; abundance: NA; d_gene: TRBD1; CDR3aa: CAWRGLTGGLHTEAFF; CDR3nt: TGTGCCTGGAGAGGTTTGACAGGGGGATTACACACTGAAGCTTTCTTT
v_gene: TRBV30; j_gene: TRBJ1-5; abundance: NA; d_gene: TRBD1; CDR3aa: CAWSPGTVAQPQHF; CDR3nt: TGTGCCTGGAGCCCTGGGACAGTGGCTCAGCCCCAGCATTTT
v_gene: TRBV15; j_gene: TRBJ1-5; abundance: NA; d_gene: NA; CDR3aa: CATSRGLLQGINQPQHF; CDR3nt: TGTGCCACCAGCAGAGGTTTGTTACAGGGTATTAATCAGCCCCAGCATTTT
v_gene: TRBV5-4; j_gene: TRBJ2-5; abundance: once; d_gene: TRBD2; CDR3aa: CASSPAGGKQETQYF; CDR3nt: TGTGCCAGCAGCCCAGCGGGGGGCAAGCAAGAGACCCAGTACTTC
v_gene: TRBV12-3/TRBV12-4; j_gene: TRBJ1-1; abundance: few; d_gene: NA; CDR3aa: CASSLTGNTEAFF; CDR3nt: TGTGCCAGCAGCCTTACAGGGAACACTGAAGCTTTCTTT
v_gene: TRBV19; j_gene: TRBJ2-1; abundance: NA; d_gene: TRBD2; CDR3aa: CASRRAGGPDEQFF; CDR3nt: TGTGCCAGTAGACGAGCGGGGGGCCCAGATGAGCAGTTCTTC
v_gene: TRBV5-1; j_gene: TRBJ2-3; abundance: NA; d_gene: TRBD2; CDR3aa: CASTFGGARTDTQYF; CDR3nt: TGCGCCAGCACCTTCGGGGGGGCCAGAACAGATACGCAGTATTTT
v_gene: TRBV5-1; j_gene: TRBJ1-5; abundance: few; d_gene: NA; CDR3aa: CASSLGSVWSRGSLGAQHF; CDR3nt: TGCGCCAGCAGCCTGGGGAGTGTTTGGAGCAGGGGAAGCTTAGGGGCCCAGCATTTT
v_gene: TRBV4-2; j_gene: TRBJ2-7; abundance: NA; d_gene: NA; CDR3aa: CASSREVSGGGTEQYF; CDR3nt: TGTGCCAGCAGCCGAGAGGTGTCGGGCGGAGGTACCGAGCAGTACTTC
v_gene: TRBV7-9; j_gene: TRBJ1-1; abundance: NA; d_gene: NA; CDR3aa: CASSQLAGWNTEAFF; CDR3nt: TGTGCCAGCAGCCAATTGGCAGGGTGGAACACTGAAGCTTTCTTT
v_gene: TRBV6-5; j_gene: TRBJ2-1; abundance: once; d_gene: NA; CDR3aa: CASSKQLNEQFF; CDR3nt: TGTGCCAGCAGCAAACAGCTGAATGAGCAGTTCTTC
v_gene: TRBV2; j_gene: TRBJ2-3; abundance: NA; d_gene: NA; CDR3aa: CASQLTDTQYF; CDR3nt: TGTGCCAGCCAACTCACAGATACGCAGTATTTT
v_gene: TRBV18; j_gene: TRBJ1-4; abundance: NA; d_gene: TRBD1; CDR3aa: CASSPRGQGASLSNEKLFF; CDR3nt: TGTGCCAGCTCACCACGCGGGCAGGGGGCATCTCTTTCTAATGAAAAACTGTTTTTT
v_gene: TRBV6-2/TRBV6-3; j_gene: TRBJ1-2; abundance: NA; d_gene: NA; CDR3aa: CASSYPSVVHGYTF; CDR3nt: TGTGCCAGCAGTTACCCCTCGGTTGTCCATGGCTACACCTTC
v_gene: TRBV18; j_gene: TRBJ1-1; abundance: NA; d_gene: TRBD1; CDR3aa: CASSASGQGTEAFF; CDR3nt: TGTGCCAGCTCAGCATCCGGACAGGGCACTGAAGCTTTCTTT
v_gene: TRBV5-4; j_gene: TRBJ1-5; abundance: NA; d_gene: NA; CDR3aa: CASSLEGAQPQHF; CDR3nt: TGTGCCAGCAGCTTGGAAGGGGCGCAGCCCCAGCATTTT
v_gene: TRBV7-8; j_gene: TRBJ1-5; abundance: many; d_gene: NA; CDR3aa: CASSLRGQPQHF; CDR3nt: TGTGCCAGCAGCTTACGAGGTCAGCCCCAGCATTTT
v_gene: TRBV11-3; j_gene: TRBJ1-5; abundance: NA; d_gene: NA; CDR3aa: CASSLPGGEGQPQHF; CDR3nt: TGTGCCAGCAGCCTCCCGGGGGGTGAAGGTCAGCCCCAGCATTTT
v_gene: TRBV10-2; j_gene: TRBJ1-4; abundance: NA; d_gene: TRBD1; CDR3aa: CASRGGTGDEKLFF; CDR3nt: TGCGCCAGCCGAGGAGGGACAGGGGATGAAAAACTGTTTTTT
v_gene: TRBV7-9; j_gene: TRBJ2-2; abundance: NA; d_gene: TRBD1; CDR3aa: CASSRGQAGELFF; CDR3nt: TGTGCCAGCAGCCGCGGACAGGCCGGGGAGCTGTTTTTT
v_gene: TRBV5-5; j_gene: TRBJ1-5; abundance: NA; d_gene: NA; CDR3aa: CASSRLQGGNQPQHF; CDR3nt: TGTGCCAGCAGCCGATTACAAGGGGGCAATCAGCCCCAGCATTTT
v_gene: TRBV6-5; j_gene: TRBJ1-3; abundance: NA; d_gene: NA; CDR3aa: CASITRELSGNTIYF; CDR3nt: TGTGCCAGCATAACGAGGGAACTCTCTGGAAACACCATATATTTT
v_gene: TRBV10-3; j_gene: TRBJ2-1; abundance: NA; d_gene: TRBD2; CDR3aa: CAIGGAGEGNEQFF; CDR3nt: TGTGCCATCGGGGGTGCGGGGGAGGGCAATGAGCAGTTCTTC
v_gene: TRBV6-5; j_gene: TRBJ1-1; abundance: NA; d_gene: TRBD1; CDR3aa: CASSPGTENTEAFF; CDR3nt: TGTGCCAGCAGCCCAGGGACAGAGAACACTGAAGCTTTCTTT
v_gene: TRBV7-9; j_gene: TRBJ2-5; abundance: NA; d_gene: NA; CDR3aa: CASSLGKGRETQYF; CDR3nt: TGTGCCAGCAGCTTAGGCAAAGGGAGAGAGACCCAGTACTTC
v_gene: TRBV29-1; j_gene: TRBJ1-2; abundance: NA; d_gene: NA; CDR3aa: CSVDRSAPIDSNGYTF; CDR3nt: TGCAGCGTTGACAGGTCCGCTCCCATTGATTCAAATGGCTACACCTTC
v_gene: TRBV5-1; j_gene: TRBJ2-2; abundance: NA; d_gene: NA; CDR3aa: CASSLAGDTGELFF; CDR3nt: TGCGCCAGCAGCTTGGCCGGGGACACCGGGGAGCTGTTTTTT
v_gene: TRBV12-3/TRBV12-4; j_gene: TRBJ1-5; abundance: NA; d_gene: NA; CDR3aa: CASSFGQPQHF; CDR3nt: TGTGCCAGCAGTTTCGGTCAGCCCCAGCATTTT
v_gene: TRBV4-1; j_gene: TRBJ2-7; abundance: NA; d_gene: NA; CDR3aa: CASSQSPTATYEQYF; CDR3nt: TGCGCCAGCAGCCAAAGCCCCACAGCCACCTACGAGCAGTACTTC
v_gene: TRBV27; j_gene: TRBJ2-4; abundance: NA; d_gene: NA; CDR3aa: CASSLLPVPKNIQYF; CDR3nt: TGTGCCAGCAGTTTACTGCCGGTTCCCAAAAACATTCAGTACTTC
v_gene: TRBV30; j_gene: TRBJ2-5; abundance: NA; d_gene: NA; CDR3aa: CAWMRGIGETQYF; CDR3nt: TGTGCCTGGATGAGGGGGATAGGGGAGACCCAGTACTTC
v_gene: TRBV24-1; j_gene: TRBJ1-2; abundance: NA; d_gene: NA; CDR3aa: CATSDSGLEGYTF; CDR3nt: TGTGCCACCAGTGATTCGGGACTCGAGGGCTACACCTTC
v_gene: TRBV10-3; j_gene: TRBJ1-5; abundance: NA; d_gene: NA; CDR3aa: CAISGPGNQPQHF; CDR3nt: TGTGCCATCAGTGGACCAGGGAATCAGCCCCAGCATTTT
v_gene: TRBV2; j_gene: TRBJ2-5; abundance: NA; d_gene: TRBD1; CDR3aa: CASSEDPRQGQETQYF; CDR3nt: TGTGCCAGCAGTGAAGACCCCCGACAGGGACAAGAGACCCAGTACTTC
v_gene: TRBV6-2/TRBV6-3; j_gene: TRBJ2-3; abundance: NA; d_gene: TRBD1; CDR3aa: CASSWPKGAADTQYF; CDR3nt: TGTGCCAGCAGTTGGCCCAAGGGGGCAGCAGATACGCAGTATTTT
v_gene: TRBV6-5; j_gene: TRBJ1-4; abundance: NA; d_gene: NA; CDR3aa: CASTTGLGEKLFF; CDR3nt: TGTGCCAGCACCACAGGATTGGGGGAAAAACTGTTTTTT
v_gene: TRBV30; j_gene: TRBJ1-2; abundance: few; d_gene: NA; CDR3aa: CACHEGGLDGYTF; CDR3nt: TGTGCCTGCCACGAGGGGGGGTTAGATGGCTACACCTTC
v_gene: TRBV9; j_gene: TRBJ2-1; abundance: few; d_gene: NA; CDR3aa: CASSVGEGAYNEQFF; CDR3nt: TGTGCCAGCAGCGTAGGGGAGGGGGCCTACAATGAGCAGTTCTTC
v_gene: TRBV5-1; j_gene: TRBJ1-1; abundance: NA; d_gene: NA; CDR3aa: CASSADQGRHTEAFF; CDR3nt: TGCGCCAGCAGCGCGGATCAGGGTAGGCACACTGAAGCTTTCTTT
v_gene: TRBV30; j_gene: TRBJ2-4; abundance: NA; d_gene: TRBD2; CDR3aa: CAWSPREVGIQYF; CDR3nt: TGTGCCTGGAGCCCCCGGGAGGTGGGCATTCAGTACTTC
v_gene: TRBV25-1; j_gene: TRBJ1-1; abundance: NA; d_gene: NA; CDR3aa: CASSRLNTEAFF; CDR3nt: TGTGCCAGCAGCCGGTTGAACACTGAAGCTTTCTTT
v_gene: TRBV5-8; j_gene: TRBJ1-1; abundance: NA; d_gene: TRBD1; CDR3aa: CASSSPGTGHVGFF; CDR3nt: TGTGCCAGCAGCTCTCCCGGGACAGGTCATGTCGGCTTCTTT
v_gene: TRBV13; j_gene: TRBJ2-7; abundance: NA; d_gene: NA; CDR3aa: CATQGGHRIGEQYF; CDR3nt: TGTGCCACGCAGGGGGGACACCGGATTGGGGAGCAGTACTTC
v_gene: TRBV6-2/TRBV6-3; j_gene: TRBJ1-1; abundance: NA; d_gene: TRBD1; CDR3aa: CASSPWTGGVMNTEAFF; CDR3nt: TGTGCCAGCAGTCCGTGGACAGGGGGTGTAATGAACACTGAAGCTTTCTTT
v_gene: TRBV10-1; j_gene: TRBJ2-1; abundance: NA; d_gene: TRBD2; CDR3aa: CASSNPGLAGAGEQFF; CDR3nt: TGCGCCAGCAGTAACCCGGGACTAGCGGGGGCAGGTGAGCAGTTCTTC
v_gene: TRBV18; j_gene: TRBJ1-1; abundance: NA; d_gene: NA; CDR3aa: CASSATENPEAFF; CDR3nt: TGTGCCAGCTCTGCGACGGAGAACCCTGAAGCTTTCTTT
v_gene: TRBV7-9; j_gene: TRBJ2-7; abundance: once; d_gene: TRBD1; CDR3aa: CASSHGDSSYEQYF; CDR3nt: TGTGCCAGCAGCCACGGGGACAGCTCCTACGAGCAGTACTTC
v_gene: TRBV15; j_gene: TRBJ2-7; abundance: NA; d_gene: TRBD2; CDR3aa: CATSPRLAGGEQYF; CDR3nt: TGTGCCACCAGCCCTCGGCTCGCGGGAGGGGAGCAGTACTTC
v_gene: TRBV6-5; j_gene: TRBJ1-3; abundance: NA; d_gene: NA; CDR3aa: CASTRGARGGNTIYF; CDR3nt: TGTGCCAGCACGCGGGGGGCGCGCGGGGGAAACACCATATATTTT
v_gene: TRBV9; j_gene: TRBJ2-3; abundance: NA; d_gene: NA; CDR3aa: CASSVGAGAGDTQYF; CDR3nt: TGTGCCAGCAGCGTAGGCGCAGGGGCCGGAGATACGCAGTATTTT
v_gene: TRBV12-5; j_gene: TRBJ2-2; abundance: NA; d_gene: TRBD1; CDR3aa: CASGLGGRGQDWTGELFF; CDR3nt: TGTGCTAGTGGTTTGGGAGGAAGGGGACAGGATTGGACCGGGGAGCTGTTTTTT